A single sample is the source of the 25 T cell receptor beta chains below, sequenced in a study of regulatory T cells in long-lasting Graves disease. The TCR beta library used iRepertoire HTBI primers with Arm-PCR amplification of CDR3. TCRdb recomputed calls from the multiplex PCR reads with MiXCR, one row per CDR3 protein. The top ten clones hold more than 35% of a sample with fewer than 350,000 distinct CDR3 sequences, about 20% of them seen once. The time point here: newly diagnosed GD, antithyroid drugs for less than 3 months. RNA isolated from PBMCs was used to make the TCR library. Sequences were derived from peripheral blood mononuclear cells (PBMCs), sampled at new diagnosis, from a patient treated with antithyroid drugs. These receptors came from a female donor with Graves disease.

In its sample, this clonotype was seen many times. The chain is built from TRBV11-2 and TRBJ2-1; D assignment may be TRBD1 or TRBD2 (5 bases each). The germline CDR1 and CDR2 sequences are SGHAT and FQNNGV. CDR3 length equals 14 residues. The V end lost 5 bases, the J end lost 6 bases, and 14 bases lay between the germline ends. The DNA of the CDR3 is TGTGCCAGCAGCCTGGGGCTAGCCCCCAATGAGCAGTTCTTC. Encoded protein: CASSLGLAPNEQFF.

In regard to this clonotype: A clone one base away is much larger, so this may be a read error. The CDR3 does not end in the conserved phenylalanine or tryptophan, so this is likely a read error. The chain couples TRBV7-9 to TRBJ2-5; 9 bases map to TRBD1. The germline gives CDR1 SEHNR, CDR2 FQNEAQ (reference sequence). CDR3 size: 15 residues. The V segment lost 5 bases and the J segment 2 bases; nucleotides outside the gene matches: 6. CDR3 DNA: TGTGCCAGCAGCCAGGACAGGGGACAACAAGAGACCCAGTACCTC. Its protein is CASSQDRGQQETQYL.

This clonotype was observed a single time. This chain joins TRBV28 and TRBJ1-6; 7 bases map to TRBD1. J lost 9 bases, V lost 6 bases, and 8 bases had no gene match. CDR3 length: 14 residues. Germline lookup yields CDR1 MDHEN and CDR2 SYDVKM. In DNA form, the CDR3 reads TGTGCCAGCAGCCTCCAACAGGGGAGTTCACCCCTCCACTTT. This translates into CASSLQQGSSPLHF.

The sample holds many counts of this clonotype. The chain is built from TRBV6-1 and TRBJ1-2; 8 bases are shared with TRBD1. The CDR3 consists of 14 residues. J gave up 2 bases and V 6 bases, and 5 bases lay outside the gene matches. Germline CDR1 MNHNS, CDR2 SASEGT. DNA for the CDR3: TGTGCCAGCAGCCTCCGGGACAGGAACTATGGCTACACCTTC. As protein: CASSLRDRNYGYTF.

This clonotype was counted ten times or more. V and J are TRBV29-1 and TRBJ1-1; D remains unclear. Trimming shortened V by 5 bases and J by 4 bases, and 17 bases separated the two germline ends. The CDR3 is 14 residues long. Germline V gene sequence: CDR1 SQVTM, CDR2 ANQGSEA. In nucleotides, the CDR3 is TGCAGCGTTCTCGTAAGAGGGTTAACCACTGAAGCTTTCTTT. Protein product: CSVLVRGLTTEAFF.

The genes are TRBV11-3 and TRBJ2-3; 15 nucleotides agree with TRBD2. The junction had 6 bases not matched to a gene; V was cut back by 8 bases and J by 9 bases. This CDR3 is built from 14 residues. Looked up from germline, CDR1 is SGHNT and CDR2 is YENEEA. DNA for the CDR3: TGTGCCAGCTCCTGGACTAGCGGGGGGGGCACGCAGTATTTT. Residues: CASSWTSGGGTQYF.

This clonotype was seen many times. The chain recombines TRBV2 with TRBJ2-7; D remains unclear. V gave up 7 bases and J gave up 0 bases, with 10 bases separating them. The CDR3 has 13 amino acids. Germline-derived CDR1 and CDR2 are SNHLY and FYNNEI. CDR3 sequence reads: CASMPHFSYEQYF. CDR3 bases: TGTGCCAGCATGCCGCATTTCTCCTACGAGCAGTACTTC.

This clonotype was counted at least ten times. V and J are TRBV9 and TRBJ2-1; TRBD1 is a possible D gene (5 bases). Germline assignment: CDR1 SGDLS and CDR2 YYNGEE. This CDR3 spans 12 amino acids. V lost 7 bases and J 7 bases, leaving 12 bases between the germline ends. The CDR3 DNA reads TGTGCCAGCGGACAAAGGAGAAATGAGCAGTTCTTC. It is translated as CASGQRRNEQFF.

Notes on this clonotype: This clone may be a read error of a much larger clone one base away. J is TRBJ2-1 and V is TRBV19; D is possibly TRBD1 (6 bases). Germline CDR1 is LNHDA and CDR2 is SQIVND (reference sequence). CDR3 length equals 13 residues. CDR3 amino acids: CASTGTQYSEQFF. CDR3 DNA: TGTGCCAGTACCGGGACACAATACAGTGAGCAGTTCTTC.

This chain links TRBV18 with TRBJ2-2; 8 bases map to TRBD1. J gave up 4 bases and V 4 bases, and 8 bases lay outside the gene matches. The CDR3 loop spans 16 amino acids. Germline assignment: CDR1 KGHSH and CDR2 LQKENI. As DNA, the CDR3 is TGTGCCAGCTCACGGGTGACAGGGGTCTCCACCGGGGAGCTGTTTTTT. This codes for CASSRVTGVSTGELFF.

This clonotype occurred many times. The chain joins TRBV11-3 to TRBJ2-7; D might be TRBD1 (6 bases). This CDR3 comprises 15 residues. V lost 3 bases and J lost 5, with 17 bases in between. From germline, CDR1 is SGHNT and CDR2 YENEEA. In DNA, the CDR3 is TGTGCCAGCAGCTTTTCTAACCCGACAGGCAACGAGCAGTACTTC. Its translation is CASSFSNPTGNEQYF.

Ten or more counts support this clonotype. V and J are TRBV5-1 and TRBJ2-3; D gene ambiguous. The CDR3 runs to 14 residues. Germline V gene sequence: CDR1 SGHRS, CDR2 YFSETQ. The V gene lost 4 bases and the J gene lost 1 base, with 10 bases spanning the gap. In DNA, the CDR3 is TGCGCCAGCAGCCTCACCACAGGCACAGATACGCAGTATTTT. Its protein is CASSLTTGTDTQYF.

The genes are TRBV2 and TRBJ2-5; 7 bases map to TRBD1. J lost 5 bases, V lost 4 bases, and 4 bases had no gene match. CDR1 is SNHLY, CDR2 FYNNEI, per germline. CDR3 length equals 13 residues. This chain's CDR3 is CASSVGQVETQYF. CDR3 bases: TGTGCCAGCAGTGTAGGACAGGTGGAGACCCAGTACTTC.

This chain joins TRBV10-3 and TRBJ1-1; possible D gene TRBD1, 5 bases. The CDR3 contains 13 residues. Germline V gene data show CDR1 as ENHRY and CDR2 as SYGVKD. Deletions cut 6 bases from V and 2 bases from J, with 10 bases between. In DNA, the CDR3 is TGTGCCATCAGGGGACGGATCAACACTGAAGCTTTCTTT. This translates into CAIRGRINTEAFF.

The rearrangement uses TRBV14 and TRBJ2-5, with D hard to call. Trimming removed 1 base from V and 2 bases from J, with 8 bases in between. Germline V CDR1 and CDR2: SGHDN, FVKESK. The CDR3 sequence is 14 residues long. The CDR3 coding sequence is TGTGCCAGCAGCCAAGCAGGAAATCAAGAGACCCAGTACTTC. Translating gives CASSQAGNQETQYF. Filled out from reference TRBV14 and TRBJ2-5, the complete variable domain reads EAGVTQFPSHSVIEKGQTVTLRCDPISGHDNLYWYRRVMGKEIKFLLHFVKESKQDESGMPNNRFLAERTGGTYSTLKVQPAELEDSGVYFCASSQAGNQETQYFGPGTRLLVL.

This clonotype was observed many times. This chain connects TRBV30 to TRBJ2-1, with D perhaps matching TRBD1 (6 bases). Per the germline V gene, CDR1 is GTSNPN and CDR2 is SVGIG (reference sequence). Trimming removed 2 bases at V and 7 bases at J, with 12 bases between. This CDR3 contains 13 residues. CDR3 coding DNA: TGTGCCTGGAGTTGGGGGCAGCCAAATGAGCAGTTCTTC. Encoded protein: CAWSWGQPNEQFF.

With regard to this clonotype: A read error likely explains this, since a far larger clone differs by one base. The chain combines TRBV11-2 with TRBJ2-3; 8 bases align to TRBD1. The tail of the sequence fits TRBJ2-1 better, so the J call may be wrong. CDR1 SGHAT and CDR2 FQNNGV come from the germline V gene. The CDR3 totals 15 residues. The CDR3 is CASSVGQGISYEQFF. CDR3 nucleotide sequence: TGTGCCAGCAGTGTAGGACAGGGTATTTCCTACGAGCAGTTCTTC.

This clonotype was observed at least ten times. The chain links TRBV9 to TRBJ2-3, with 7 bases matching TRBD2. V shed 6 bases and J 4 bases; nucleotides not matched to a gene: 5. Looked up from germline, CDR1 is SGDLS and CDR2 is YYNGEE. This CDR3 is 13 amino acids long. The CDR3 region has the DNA TGTGCCAGCACACGGGACTACTCAGATACGCAGTATTTT. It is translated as CASTRDYSDTQYF.

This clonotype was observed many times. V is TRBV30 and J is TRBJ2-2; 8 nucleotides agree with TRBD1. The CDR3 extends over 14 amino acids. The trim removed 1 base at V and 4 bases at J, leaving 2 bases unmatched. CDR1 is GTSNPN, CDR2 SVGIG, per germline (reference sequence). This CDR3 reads CAWSAGGITGELFF. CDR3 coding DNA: TGTGCCTGGAGTGCAGGGGGCATCACCGGGGAGCTGTTTTTT.

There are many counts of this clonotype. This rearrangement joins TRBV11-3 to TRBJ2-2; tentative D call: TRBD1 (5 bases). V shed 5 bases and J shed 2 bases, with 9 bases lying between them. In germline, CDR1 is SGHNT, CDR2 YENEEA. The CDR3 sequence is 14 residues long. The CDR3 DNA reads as TGTGCCAGCAGCCGCAGGGAAAACACCGGGGAGCTGTTTTTT. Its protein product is CASSRRENTGELFF. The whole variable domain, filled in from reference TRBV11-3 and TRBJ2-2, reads EAGVVQSPRYKIIEKKQPVAFWCNPISGHNTLYWYLQNLGQGPELLIRYENEEAVDDSQLPKDRFSAERLKGVDSTLKIQPAELGDSAVYLCASSRRENTGELFFGEGSRLTVL.

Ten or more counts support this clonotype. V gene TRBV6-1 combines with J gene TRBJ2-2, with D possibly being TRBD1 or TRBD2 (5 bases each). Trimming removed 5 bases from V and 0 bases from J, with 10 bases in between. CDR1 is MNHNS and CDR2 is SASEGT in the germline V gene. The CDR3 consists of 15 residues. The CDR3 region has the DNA TGTGCCAGCAGTCTCGGGACCCCGAACACCGGGGAGCTGTTTTTT. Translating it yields CASSLGTPNTGELFF.

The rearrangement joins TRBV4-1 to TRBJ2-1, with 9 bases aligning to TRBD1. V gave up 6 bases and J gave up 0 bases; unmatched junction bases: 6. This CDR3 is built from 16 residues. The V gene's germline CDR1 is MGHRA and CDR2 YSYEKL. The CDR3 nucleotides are TGCGCCAGCAGGGTCACAGGGGGCGCCTCCTACAATGAGCAGTTCTTC. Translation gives CASRVTGGASYNEQFF.

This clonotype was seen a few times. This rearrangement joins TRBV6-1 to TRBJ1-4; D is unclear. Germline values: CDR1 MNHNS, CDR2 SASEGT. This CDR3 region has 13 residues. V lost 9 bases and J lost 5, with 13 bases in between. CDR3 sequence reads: CASRLLGNEKLFF. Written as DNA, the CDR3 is TGTGCCAGTAGACTCCTGGGAAATGAAAAACTGTTTTTT.

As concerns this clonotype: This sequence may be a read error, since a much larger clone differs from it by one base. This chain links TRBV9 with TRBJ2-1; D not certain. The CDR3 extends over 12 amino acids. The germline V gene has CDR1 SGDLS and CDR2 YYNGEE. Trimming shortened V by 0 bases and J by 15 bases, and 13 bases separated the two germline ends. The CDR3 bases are TGTGCCAGCAGCGTAGCAAGTGGGCGACGGTTCTTC. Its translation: CASSVASGRRFF.

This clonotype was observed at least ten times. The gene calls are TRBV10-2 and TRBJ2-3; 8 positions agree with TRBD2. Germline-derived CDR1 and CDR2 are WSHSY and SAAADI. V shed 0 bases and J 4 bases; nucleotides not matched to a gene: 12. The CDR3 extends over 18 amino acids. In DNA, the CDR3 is TGCGCCAGCAGTGAGTCAAGCGGGAGAATCCGTCTGTCAGATACGCAGTATTTT. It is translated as CASSESSGRIRLSDTQYF.